The 8 T cell receptor beta chains below all came from one sample that was sequenced in a study of T cells after yellow fever vaccination. MiXCR, applied by TCRdb to the 5' RACE reads, yields one record per CDR3 protein. The sample carries about 330,000 distinct CDR3 sequences, 6.8% recorded once. Sequenced material: PBMCs, taken approximately 40 days after the first yellow fever vaccination. These receptors all come from a man younger than 35 who received the YFV17D yellow fever vaccine.

The rearrangement uses TRBV7-2 and TRBJ1-6; tentatively, D is TRBD1 (5 bases). The CDR3 runs 17 residues. Germline loops: CDR1 SGHTA, CDR2 FQGNSA. The ends were cut back, 6 bases at V and 8 bases at J, with 23 bases in the middle. The CDR3 region is CASRIAWRGGNYSPLHF. CDR3 DNA: TGTGCCAGCAGAATAGCGTGGAGGGGAGGGAATTATTCACCCCTCCACTTT.

This CDR3 reads CASSSRSGHLNSPLHF. The CDR3, as DNA: TGTGCCAGCAGCTCTAGATCGGGACACCTTAATTCACCCCTCCACTTT. This chain links TRBV5-6 with TRBJ1-6; D might be TRBD1 (6 bases). The V end was cut by 3 bases, the J end by 6 bases, with 16 bases between. Germline V lookup: CDR1 SGHDT, CDR2 YYEEEE. The CDR3 consists of 16 residues.

This clonotype was seen ten or more times. This chain uses TRBV7-2 with TRBJ1-2; 10 bases map to TRBD1. V lost 5 bases, J lost 4 bases, and 4 bases stayed unmatched. The V gene's germline CDR1 is SGHTA and CDR2 FQGNSA. The CDR3 runs 14 residues. CDR3 in DNA: TGTGCCAGCAGCCCGGGACAGGGGACCTATGGCTACACCTTC. Its translation is CASSPGQGTYGYTF.

This clonotype was found many times. The chain recombines TRBV7-6 with TRBJ2-7; perhaps D is TRBD1 or TRBD2 (5 bases each). Trimming stripped 2 bases from V and 4 bases from J, with 9 bases between. The CDR3 contains 13 residues. The germline V gene has CDR1 SGHVS and CDR2 FNYEAQ. CDR3 loop: CASSLSGTYEQYF. The CDR3 DNA is TGTGCCAGCAGCTTATCAGGGACGTACGAGCAGTACTTC.

The CDR3 bases are TGTGCCAGCAGCGGGACAGGGGAACGGCGAGAGACCCAGTACTTC. This gives the protein CASSGTGERRETQYF. The gene calls are TRBV7-2 and TRBJ2-5, with 10 positions matching TRBD1. The CDR3 covers 15 residues. CDR1 SGHTA and CDR2 FQGNSA come from the germline V gene. J was trimmed by 4 bases and V by 5 bases; bases with no gene match: 7.

This rearrangement joins TRBV27 to TRBJ2-1, with D uncertain. The germline V and J ends were trimmed by 8 bases and 5 bases, with 10 bases remaining between them. The CDR3 runs 12 residues. The V gene's germline CDR1 is MNHEY and CDR2 SMNVEV (reference sequence). The CDR3 DNA reads TGTGCCAGCCTGGCGCCCAACAATGAGCAGTTCTTC. Its translation is CASLAPNNEQFF.

The table lists this clonotype with many counts. This sequence joins TRBV2 and TRBJ2-1; perhaps TRBD1 as D (5 bases). The CDR3 is 11 residues long. CDR1 is SNHLY and CDR2 is FYNNEI in the germline V gene. With 8 bases removed from V and 3 bases from J, the gap between germline ends came to 5 bases. CDR3 in amino acids: CASQGYNEQFF. The CDR3 nucleotides are TGTGCCAGCCAGGGCTACAATGAGCAGTTCTTC.

This clonotype was detected a few times. This chain uses TRBV9 with TRBJ2-3, with D possibly being TRBD2 (6 bases). The V gene lost 0 bases and the J gene lost 3 bases, with 11 bases spanning the gap. The CDR3 spans 15 residues. The germline V gene encodes CDR1 SGDLS and CDR2 YYNGEE. The CDR3: CASSVEAGGTDTQYF. DNA of the CDR3: TGTGCCAGCAGCGTAGAAGCGGGCGGAACAGATACGCAGTATTTT.